This TCR beta chain is from a study of neoadjuvant nivolumab and ipilimumab in lung cancer. Repertoires were generated with immunoSEQ multiplex PCR, while TCRdb's copy carries only in-frame clones and drops some. Among some 28,000 clones, under 85% were seen once, and the ten largest hold approximately 5.1%. Trimming removed 2 bases at V and 5 bases at J, with 10 bases between. This CDR3 contains 14 residues. Germline V lookup: CDR1 MNHEY, CDR2 SMNVEV (reference sequence). The chain uses TRBV27 and TRBJ2-1, with D maybe TRBD2 (5 bases). The source material was tumor tissue, sampled after neoadjuvant nivolumab, alone or with ipilimumab, at or shortly before surgery. The clonotype was recovered from an adult with non-small cell lung cancer. The CDR3 DNA is TGTGCCAGCAGTTTAGAACGGGGTAACAATGAGCAGTTCTTC. Amino acids: CASSLERGNNEQFF.